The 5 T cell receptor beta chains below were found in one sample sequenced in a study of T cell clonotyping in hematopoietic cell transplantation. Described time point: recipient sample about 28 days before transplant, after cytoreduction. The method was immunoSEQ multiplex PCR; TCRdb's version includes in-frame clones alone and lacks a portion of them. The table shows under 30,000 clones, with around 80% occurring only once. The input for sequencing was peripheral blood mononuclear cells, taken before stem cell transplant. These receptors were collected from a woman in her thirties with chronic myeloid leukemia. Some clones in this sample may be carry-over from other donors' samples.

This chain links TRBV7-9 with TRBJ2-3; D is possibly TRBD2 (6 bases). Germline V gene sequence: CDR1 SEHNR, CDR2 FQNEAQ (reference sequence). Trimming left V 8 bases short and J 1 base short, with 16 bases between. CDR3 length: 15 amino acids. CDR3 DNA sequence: TGTGCCAGCGCTCAAAGAGGAGGGGGCACAGATACGCAGTATTTT. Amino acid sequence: CASAQRGGGTDTQYF. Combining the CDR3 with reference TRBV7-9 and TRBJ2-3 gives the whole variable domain DTGVSQNPRHKITKRGQNVTFRCDPISEHNRLYWYRQTLGQGPEFLTYFQNEAQLEKSRLLSDRFSAERPKGSFSTLEIQRTEQGDSAMYLCASAQRGGGTDTQYFGPGTRLTVL.

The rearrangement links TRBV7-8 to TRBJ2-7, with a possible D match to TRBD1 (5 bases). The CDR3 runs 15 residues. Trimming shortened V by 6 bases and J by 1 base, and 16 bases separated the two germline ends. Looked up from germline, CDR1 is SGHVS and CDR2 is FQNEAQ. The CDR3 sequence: CASRPRQGPSYEQYF. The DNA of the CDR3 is TGTGCCAGCAGACCCCGGCAGGGTCCTTCCTACGAGCAGTACTTC.

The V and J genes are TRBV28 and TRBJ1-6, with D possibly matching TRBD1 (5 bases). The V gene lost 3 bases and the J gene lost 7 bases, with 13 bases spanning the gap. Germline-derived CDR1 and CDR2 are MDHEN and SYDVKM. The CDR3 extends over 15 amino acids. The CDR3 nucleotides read TGTGCCAGCAGTTTTATGGCAGGGCCCAATTCACCCCTCCACTTT. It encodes CASSFMAGPNSPLHF.

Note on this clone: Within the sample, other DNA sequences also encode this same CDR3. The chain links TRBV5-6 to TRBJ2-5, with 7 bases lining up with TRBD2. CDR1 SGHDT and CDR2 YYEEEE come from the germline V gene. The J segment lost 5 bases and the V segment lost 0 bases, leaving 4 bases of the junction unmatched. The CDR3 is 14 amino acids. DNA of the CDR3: TGTGCCAGCAGCTTGGGTGCGGGGGTTGAGACCCAGTACTTC. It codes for CASSLGAGVETQYF. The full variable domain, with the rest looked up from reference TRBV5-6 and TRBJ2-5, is DAGVTQSPTHLIKTRGQQVTLRCSPKSGHDTVSWYQQALGQGPQFIFQYYEEEERQRGNFPDRFSGHQFPNYSSELNVNALLLGDSALYLCASSLGAGVETQYFGPGTRLLVL.

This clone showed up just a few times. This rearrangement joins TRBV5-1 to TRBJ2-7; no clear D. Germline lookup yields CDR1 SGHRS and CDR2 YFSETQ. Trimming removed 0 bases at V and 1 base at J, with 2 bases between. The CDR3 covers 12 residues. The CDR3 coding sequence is TGCGCCAGCAGCTTGGCATCCTACGAGCAGTACTTC. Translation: CASSLASYEQYF.